This T cell receptor (beta chain) emerged from a study of blood T cell repertoires in COVID-19. Study details: Researchers got acute and convalescent COVID-19 samples from the United States, Italy and Spain. From T cells, B-cell-depleted T cells, or PBMCs came the material, which was cDNA or gDNA.

Germline V CDR1 and CDR2: MDHEN, SYDVKM. Trimming left V 10 bases short and J 5 bases short, with 12 bases between. This CDR3 has 13 residues. As handled by the study authors: Amplification with reference gene primers provided the estimates of nucleated cell counts. Data came from immunoSEQ multiplex PCR; TCRdb stores just in-frame clones and leaves some out. V and J calls and clone size are given by that table; D and trimming were obtained from the DNA. Here the sample spans around 49,000 clones, roughly 82% being singletons. The chain uses TRBV28 and TRBJ1-6, with D possibly matching TRBD1 (5 bases). This clonotype was sampled from a woman aged 55-70 years with acute or convalescent COVID-19. Sequencing was carried out using peripheral blood. For the CDR3, the DNA is TGTGCCATCAGCAGGGAACATAATTCACCCCTCCACTTT. Amino acids: CAISREHNSPLHF.